This TCR beta chain was recovered during a study of blood T cell repertoires in COVID-19. This table comes from immunoSEQ multiplex PCR, and its TCRdb copy is limited to in-frame clones, with some not included. This table has about 270,000 clones, under 90% appearing once. The germline CDR1 and CDR2 sequences are LNHDA and SQIVND (reference sequence). V was cut by 2 bases and J by 0 bases, with 17 bases left in between. The CDR3 is 19 residues long. This TCR derives from a woman aged 60-70 years with active or convalescent COVID-19. V and J are TRBV19 and TRBJ1-6; TRBD1 is a possible D gene (5 bases). Sequenced material: peripheral blood. The CDR3 DNA is TGTGCCAGTAGTATATCCGTTCCGAGACAGAGCTCCTATAATTCACCCCTCCACTTT. It encodes CASSISVPRQSSYNSPLHF.